Listed below are T cell receptor beta chains from one sample, sequenced in a study of T cells in Graves' hyperthyroidism and ophthalmopathy. TCRdb recomputed calls from the multiplex PCR reads with MiXCR, one row per CDR3 protein. The sample holds more than 450,000 distinct CDR3 sequences, 15% to 20% seen once. Sequenced sample: blood. These receptor sequences come from a man aged 40-55 years with Graves' ophthalmopathy. The CDR3 runs from the conserved cysteine through the conserved F or W. The D gene is left open where the match is weak. Some rows have no size entry. The others give once, few or many, or a class for an expanded clone.

j_call | d_call | clone_size | v_call | cdr3_nt | cdr3_aa
TRBJ2-1 | - | few | TRBV5-1 | TGCGCCAGCAGCGTGGGGGGCGGGAGTCTGTACAATGAGCAGTTCTTC | CASSVGGGSLYNEQFF
TRBJ2-7 | - | few | TRBV28 | TGTGCCAGCATTGACAGGTACGAGCAGTACTTC | CASIDRYEQYF
TRBJ1-5 | - | many | TRBV28 | TGTGCCAGCAGTTTCCAACCGGGACAAGGCAATCAGCCCCAGCATTTT | CASSFQPGQGNQPQHF
TRBJ2-1 | TRBD2 | - | TRBV20-1 | TGCAGTGCTTTTACCCAGCGGGGGGTGACCTACAATGAGCAGTTCTTC | CSAFTQRGVTYNEQFF
TRBJ2-5 | - | once | TRBV20-1 | TGCAGTGTTAGAGATCTTTATAATGGGGGGTGGGAGACCCAGTACTTC | CSVRDLYNGGWETQYF
TRBJ1-4 | - | - | TRBV7-9 | TGTGCCAGCAGCCTCGGGGAGACGAGACTGTTTTTT | CASSLGETRLFF
TRBJ2-1 | - | - | TRBV7-3 | TGTGCCAGCAGCTCGCTACCGGGACTGACTAACAATGAGCAGTTCTTC | CASSSLPGLTNNEQFF
TRBJ2-7 | - | many | TRBV28 | TGTGCCAGCAGACCCGGGACACCAGACTACGAGCAGTACTTC | CASRPGTPDYEQYF
TRBJ2-3 | - | once | TRBV6-2/TRBV6-3 | TGTGCCAGCAGTTACTCACCGGGGTCCACAGATACGCAGTATTTT | CASSYSPGSTDTQYF
TRBJ2-7 | TRBD2 | many | TRBV11-2 | TGTGCCAGCGGATACCCCCCTACCGGGACTAGCGGGTACGAGCAGTACTTC | CASGYPPTGTSGYEQYF
TRBJ2-3 | - | - | TRBV24-1 | TGTGCCACCGTGGGGGCGGGTGATACGCAGTATTTT | CATVGAGDTQYF
TRBJ1-1 | - | - | TRBV5-1 | TGCGCCAGCAGCCGTAATTACCGTACGAGCACTGAAGCTTTCTTT | CASSRNYRTSTEAFF
TRBJ2-5 | - | once | TRBV29-1 | TGCAGCGTTACAAGGTCGGTAAAGACCCAGTACTTC | CSVTRSVKTQYF
TRBJ2-7 | - | many | TRBV5-1 | TGCGCCAGCCCGGGGCCCCTCTACCGTGAGGGGTACGAGCAGTACTTC | CASPGPLYREGYEQYF
TRBJ2-5 | - | many | TRBV28 | TGTGCCAGCAGTCCGTCCGAAGGGCGGGGAGAGACCCAGTACTTC | CASSPSEGRGETQYF
TRBJ2-3 | - | - | TRBV30 | TGTGCCGGGGGCCTCGGGGATACGCAGTATTTT | CAGGLGDTQYF
TRBJ2-5 | - | many | TRBV11-3 | TGTGCCAGCAGCCGACAGACCCAAGAGACCCAGTACTTC | CASSRQTQETQYF
TRBJ2-7 | TRBD1 | - | TRBV20-1 | TGCAGTGCTACCACCTCACTCCCGACAGGGGGCGATTTTCAAGTAGTCTACGAGCAGTACTTC | CSATTSLPTGGDFQVVYEQYF
TRBJ2-3 | TRBD2 | few | TRBV9 | TGTGCCAGCAGCGTATCTAGCGGGGGCGTCACAGATACGCAGTATTTT | CASSVSSGGVTDTQYF
TRBJ1-2 | - | few | TRBV20-1 | TGCGGGTCGACAGAACCATATAACTATGGCTACACCTTC | CGSTEPYNYGYTF
TRBJ2-1 | - | many | TRBV3-1 | TGTGCCAGCAGCCAAGCTGCGGGGGCCGCGACTGAGCAGTTCTTC | CASSQAAGAATEQFF
TRBJ1-5 | - | many | TRBV13 | TGTGCCAGCAGCTTAACAGGTAGCAATCAGCCCCAGCATTTT | CASSLTGSNQPQHF
TRBJ2-1 | TRBD2 | - | TRBV20-1 | TGCAGTGCTCCCACTGGCTCCGGGACTACCCACAATGAGCAGTTCTTC | CSAPTGSGTTHNEQFF
TRBJ2-3 | - | - | TRBV15 | TGTGCCACCAGCAGGGTCCTAGATAGCACAGATACGCAGTATTTT | CATSRVLDSTDTQYF
TRBJ1-2 | - | few | TRBV20-1 | TGCAGTGCTAGTAGCGACAGACCGAAAGCTAACTATGGCTACACCTTC | CSASSDRPKANYGYTF
TRBJ2-2 | TRBD1 | - | TRBV28 | TGTGCCAGCCGCGCCGGGGACAGGAACACCGGGGAGCTGTTTTTT | CASRAGDRNTGELFF
TRBJ2-3 | TRBD2 | few | TRBV20-1 | TGCAGTGCTAGTCTTCCCCTAGCGGGAGGAGAAGATACGCAGTATTTT | CSASLPLAGGEDTQYF
TRBJ2-3 | - | few | TRBV30 | TGTGCCTGGAGTGTATGGAACAGGCCTCAAGATACGCAGTATTTT | CAWSVWNRPQDTQYF
TRBJ1-5 | - | - | TRBV6-1 | TGTGCCAGCAGTGAAGGGCCAGGCTTTAGCAATCAGCCCCAGCATTTT | CASSEGPGFSNQPQHF
TRBJ2-2 | - | few | TRBV12-3/TRBV12-4 | TGTGCCAGCAGTTTTACACTACCGAACACCGGGGAGCTGTTTTTT | CASSFTLPNTGELFF
TRBJ2-5 | TRBD2 | many | TRBV2 | TGTGCCAGCGATAGCGGGGGGGGCGAGACCCAGTACTTC | CASDSGGGETQYF
TRBJ2-1 | TRBD2 | many | TRBV28 | TGTGCCAGCACCCCTCCGGGACTAGCGGACAATGAGCAGTTCTTC | CASTPPGLADNEQFF
TRBJ1-1 | - | many | TRBV6-5 | TGTGCCAGCAGTTACCGGACATCGAACACTGAAGCTTTCTTT | CASSYRTSNTEAFF
TRBJ2-1 | TRBD2 | many | TRBV6-1 | TGTGCCAGCAGTTCCCCGACTAGCGGGGGGAGGAATGAGCAGTTCTTC | CASSSPTSGGRNEQFF
TRBJ2-7 | - | - | TRBV7-9 | TGTGCCAGCAGCTTAGCAAGCGGACAAGGGTACGAGCAGTACTTC | CASSLASGQGYEQYF
TRBJ1-1 | TRBD1 | - | TRBV6-1 | TGTGCCAGCACCCTGACAGGGGTCAGCACTGAAGCTTTCTTT | CASTLTGVSTEAFF
TRBJ1-5 | TRBD1 | - | TRBV19 | TGTGCCAGTAGTGAGGGTGGGACAGGGAGCAATCAGCCCCAGCATTTT | CASSEGGTGSNQPQHF
TRBJ1-3 | - | - | TRBV28 | TGTGCCAGCAGTTTGTGGGAATCTGGAAACACCATATATTTT | CASSLWESGNTIYF
TRBJ2-2 | - | - | TRBV9 | TGTGCCAGCAGCAGACATGTCGGGGAGCTGTTTTTT | CASSRHVGELFF
TRBJ2-7 | TRBD1 | - | TRBV5-1 | TGCGCCAGCAGCCCAGGGGGCGCTTTCTACGAGCAGTACTTC | CASSPGGAFYEQYF
TRBJ2-3 | - | - | TRBV6-5 | TGTGCCAGCAGTTACTCGAATTCCGTAGCTACGCAGTATTTT | CASSYSNSVATQYF
TRBJ2-1 | - | few | TRBV6-2/TRBV6-3 | TGTGCCTCCCAGGCACTCCCGGGCTTAGGGGATGAGCAGTTCTTC | CASQALPGLGDEQFF
TRBJ1-1 | - | many | TRBV7-9 | TGTGCCAGCATCCCCTTCGGCTGGGAGGGCACTGAAGCTTTCTTT | CASIPFGWEGTEAFF
TRBJ2-7 | - | many | TRBV28 | TGTGCCAGCAGACAATACGGGACTCTCGCCGAGCAGTACTTC | CASRQYGTLAEQYF
TRBJ2-1 | - | - | TRBV15 | TGTGCCACCAGCAGAGATGTGGGGGCGACGGGCAATGAGCAGTTCTTC | CATSRDVGATGNEQFF
TRBJ2-5 | - | few | TRBV27 | TGTGCCAGCAGGGGCGTGGGACAAGAGACCCAGTACTTC | CASRGVGQETQYF
TRBJ2-3 | - | many | TRBV5-1 | TGCGCCAGCAGCTTGGCGGCTCCCACAGATACGCAGTATTTT | CASSLAAPTDTQYF
TRBJ2-5 | - | - | TRBV20-1 | TGCAGTGGTCTCTCAGGGACCCAGTACTTC | CSGLSGTQYF
TRBJ2-2 | - | - | TRBV5-1 | TGCGCCAGCAGTTCTGGCAGCAACACCGGGGAGCTGTTTTTT | CASSSGSNTGELFF
TRBJ2-7 | - | few | TRBV27 | TGTGCCAGCAGTTTACCCGGGAACGAGCAGTACTTC | CASSLPGNEQYF
TRBJ2-5 | - | - | TRBV5-1 | TGCGCCAGCAGCTTGGAAGGGTCAATCTCAGAGACCCAGTACTTC | CASSLEGSISETQYF
TRBJ2-1 | TRBD2 | - | TRBV2 | TGTGCCAGCATGGGCGGGGGTAGGGATGAGCAGTTCTTC | CASMGGGRDEQFF
TRBJ2-3 | TRBD2 | few | TRBV11-2 | TGTGCCAGCACCCTCTCTGTAACCGGGAGGTCGGTAGATACGCAGTATTTT | CASTLSVTGRSVDTQYF
TRBJ2-6 | - | few | TRBV20-1 | TGCAGTGCTAGGGGGTCTGGGGCCAACGTCCTGACTTTC | CSARGSGANVLTF
TRBJ1-1 | - | many | TRBV27 | TGTGCCAGCAACTCCGGTTCTTTGAACACTGAAGCTTTCTTT | CASNSGSLNTEAFF